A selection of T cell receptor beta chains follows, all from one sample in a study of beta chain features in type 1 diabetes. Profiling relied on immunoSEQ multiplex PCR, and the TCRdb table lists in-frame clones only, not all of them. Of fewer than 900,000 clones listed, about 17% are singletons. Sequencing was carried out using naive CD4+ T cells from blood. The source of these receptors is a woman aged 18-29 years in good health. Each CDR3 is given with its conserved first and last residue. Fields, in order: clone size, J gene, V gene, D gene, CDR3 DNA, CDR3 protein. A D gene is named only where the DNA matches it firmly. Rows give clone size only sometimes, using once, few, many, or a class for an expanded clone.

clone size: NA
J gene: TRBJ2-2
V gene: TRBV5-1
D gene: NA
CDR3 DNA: TGCGCCAGCAGCCACGGGACGTACGTCGCGAACACCGGGGAGCTGTTTTTT
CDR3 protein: CASSHGTYVANTGELFF

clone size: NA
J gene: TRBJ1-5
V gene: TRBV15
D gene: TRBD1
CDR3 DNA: TGTGCCACCAGCAGCAACAGGGGGAAGAATCAGCCCCAGCATTTT
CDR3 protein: CATSSNRGKNQPQHF

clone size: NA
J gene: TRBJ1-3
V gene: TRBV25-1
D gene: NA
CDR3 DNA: TGTGCCAGCAGGTCGTACTCTGGAAACACCATATATTTT
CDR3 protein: CASRSYSGNTIYF

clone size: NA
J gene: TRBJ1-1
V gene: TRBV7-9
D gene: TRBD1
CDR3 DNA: TGTGCCAGCAGCGCAGAAAGAGGACAGGGGGTCCAAGACGCTGAAGCTTTCTTT
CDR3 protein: CASSAERGQGVQDAEAFF

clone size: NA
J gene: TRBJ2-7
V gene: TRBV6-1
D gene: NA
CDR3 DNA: TGTGCCAGCACCAGGGACTACGAGCAGTACTTC
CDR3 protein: CASTRDYEQYF

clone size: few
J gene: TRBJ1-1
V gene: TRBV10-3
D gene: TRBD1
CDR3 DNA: TGTGCCACGAGGGACAGCACGAACACTGAAGCTTTCTTT
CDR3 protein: CATRDSTNTEAFF

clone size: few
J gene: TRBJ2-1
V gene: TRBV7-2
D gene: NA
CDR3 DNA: TGTGCCAGCAGCTCTCTGAAGTGGGGCTCCTACAATGAGCAGTTCTTC
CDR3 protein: CASSSLKWGSYNEQFF

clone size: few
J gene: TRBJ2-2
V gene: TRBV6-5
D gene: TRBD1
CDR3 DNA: TGTGCCAGCAGCAAGACAGGGTTTAGCACCGGGGAGCTGTTTTTT
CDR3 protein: CASSKTGFSTGELFF

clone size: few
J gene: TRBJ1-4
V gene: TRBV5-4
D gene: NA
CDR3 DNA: TGTGCCAGCAGCTTTGATCCGGGGGCGTTTGAAAAACTGTTTTTT
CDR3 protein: CASSFDPGAFEKLFF

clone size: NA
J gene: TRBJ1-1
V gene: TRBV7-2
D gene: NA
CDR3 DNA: TGTGCCAGCAGCTTAGGGGTTGGGGGGAACACTGAAGCTTTCTTT
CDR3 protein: CASSLGVGGNTEAFF

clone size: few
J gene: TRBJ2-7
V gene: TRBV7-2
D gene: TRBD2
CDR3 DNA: TGTGCCAGCAGCTCATACGGCAGCGGGAGGGATCCCTACGAGCAGTACTTC
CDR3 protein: CASSSYGSGRDPYEQYF

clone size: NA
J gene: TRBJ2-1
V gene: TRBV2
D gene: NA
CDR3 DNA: TGTGCCAGCAGTGCGGGAGCGTGGGATGAGCAGTTCTTC
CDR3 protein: CASSAGAWDEQFF

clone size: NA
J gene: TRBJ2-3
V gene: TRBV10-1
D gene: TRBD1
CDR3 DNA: TGCGCCAGCAGCCCAGGGACAGGCCCCGATACGCAGTATTTT
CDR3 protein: CASSPGTGPDTQYF

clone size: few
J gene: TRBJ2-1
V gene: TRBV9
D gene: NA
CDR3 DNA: TGTGCCAGCAGCGTCAGTACGGGCACTCTTTACAATGAGCAGTTCTTC
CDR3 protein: CASSVSTGTLYNEQFF

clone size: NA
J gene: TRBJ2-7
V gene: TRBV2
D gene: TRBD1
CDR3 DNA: TGTGCCAGCACCTCAGAACAGGGGTGGACCTACGAGCAGTACTTC
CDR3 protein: CASTSEQGWTYEQYF

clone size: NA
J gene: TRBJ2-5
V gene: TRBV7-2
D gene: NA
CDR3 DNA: TGTGCCAGCACGTCTGTGGGAGGCGAGGAGACCCAGTACTTC
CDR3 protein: CASTSVGGEETQYF

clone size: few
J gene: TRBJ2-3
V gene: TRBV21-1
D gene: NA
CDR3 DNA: TGTGCCAGCAGCAACCTCCGAGGACAGGATCTTGACACAGATACGCAGTATTTT
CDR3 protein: CASSNLRGQDLDTDTQYF

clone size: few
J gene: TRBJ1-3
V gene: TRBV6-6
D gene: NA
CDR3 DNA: TGTGCCAGCATAGAGTTTGGAAACACCATATATTTT
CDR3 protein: CASIEFGNTIYF

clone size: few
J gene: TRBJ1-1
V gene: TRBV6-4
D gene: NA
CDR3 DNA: TGTGCCAGCAGGGACAGTTTGAACACTGAAGCTTTCTTT
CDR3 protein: CASRDSLNTEAFF

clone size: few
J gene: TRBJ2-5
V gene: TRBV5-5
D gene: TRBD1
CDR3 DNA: TGTGCCAGCAGCTTAACAGGGGAGGAGACCCAGTACTTC
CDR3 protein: CASSLTGEETQYF

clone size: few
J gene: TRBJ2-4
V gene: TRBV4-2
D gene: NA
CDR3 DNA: TGTGCCAGCAGCCAAGGGGGAGGGGGCGGATTTTTGAACAACATTCAGTACTTC
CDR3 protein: CASSQGGGGGFLNNIQYF

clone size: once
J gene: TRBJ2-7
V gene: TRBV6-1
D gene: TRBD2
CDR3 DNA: TGTGCCAGCAGTGATAGACTAGCGGGGGCCTACGAGCAGTACTTC
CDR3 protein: CASSDRLAGAYEQYF

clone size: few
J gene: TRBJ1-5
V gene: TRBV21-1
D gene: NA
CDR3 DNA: TGTGCCAGCACCCCCGATAACGGGGCGGAGGGGGCCCAGCATTTT
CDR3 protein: CASTPDNGAEGAQHF

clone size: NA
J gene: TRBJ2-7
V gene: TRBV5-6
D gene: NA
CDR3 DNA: TGTGCCAGCAGCTTGTGGAGGGCTCCCTACGAGCAGTACTTC
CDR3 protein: CASSLWRAPYEQYF

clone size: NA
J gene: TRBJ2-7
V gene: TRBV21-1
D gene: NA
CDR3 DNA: TGTGCCAGCAGCAAAGAAGGACAGGCAACCTACGAGCAGTACTTC
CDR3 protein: CASSKEGQATYEQYF

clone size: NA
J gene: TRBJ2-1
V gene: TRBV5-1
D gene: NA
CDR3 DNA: TGCGCCAGCAGCTTGTCTCGGCCCCTCGATGAGCAGTTCTTC
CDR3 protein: CASSLSRPLDEQFF

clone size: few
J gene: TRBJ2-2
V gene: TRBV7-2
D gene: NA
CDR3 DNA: TGTGCCAGCAGACCATCGAGAACCGGGGAGCTGTTTTTT
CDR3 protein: CASRPSRTGELFF